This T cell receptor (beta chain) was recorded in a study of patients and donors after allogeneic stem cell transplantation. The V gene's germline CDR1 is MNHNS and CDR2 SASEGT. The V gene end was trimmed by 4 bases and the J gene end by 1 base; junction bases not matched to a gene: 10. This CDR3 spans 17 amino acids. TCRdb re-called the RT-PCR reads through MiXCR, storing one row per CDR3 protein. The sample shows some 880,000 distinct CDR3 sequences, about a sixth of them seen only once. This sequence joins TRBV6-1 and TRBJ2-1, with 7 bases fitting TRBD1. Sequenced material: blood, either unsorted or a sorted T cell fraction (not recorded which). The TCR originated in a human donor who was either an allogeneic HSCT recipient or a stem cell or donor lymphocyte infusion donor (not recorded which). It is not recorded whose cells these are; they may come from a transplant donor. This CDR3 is CASSATRQGRSYNEQFF. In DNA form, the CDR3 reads TGTGCCAGCAGTGCAACGAGACAGGGACGGTCCTACAATGAGCAGTTCTTC.